This TCR beta chain was retrieved from a study of blood T cell repertoires in COVID-19. Some clones are missing from TCRdb's copy, which holds only in-frame ones; the method was immunoSEQ multiplex PCR. The table lists 130,000 or so clones, roughly 89% of them singletons. The CDR3 loop spans 14 amino acids. Per the germline V gene, CDR1 is SGDLS and CDR2 is YYNGEE. The V gene lost 3 bases and the J gene lost 7 bases, with 14 bases spanning the gap. This clonotype was sampled from a woman in her 30s who had recovered from COVID-19. Source material: PBMCs or T cells enriched from blood (not recorded which). The V gene is TRBV9, the J gene TRBJ1-5, with D perhaps TRBD1 (6 bases). As DNA, the CDR3 is TGTGCCAGCAGCGAACGGGGGGCCGGACAGCCCCAGCATTTT. It yields the protein CASSERGAGQPQHF.